Described below is a single T cell receptor (beta chain) sequence and its context. Its antigen is as yet unknown. These data are taken from a study of CD8 T cells in Susac syndrome. The study's findings and limits: The study's TCR sequencing and HLA analysis drew on a certain number of individuals. That number was acknowledged as relatively small.

The CD8+ and CD4+ T cells were isolated magnetically using a negative isolation approach, whereas the TEMRA cells were enriched by FACS. About 0.45 to 1 ug RNA was reverse transcribed with random hexamers. TCRdb processed the immunoSEQ multiplex PCR reads anew with MiXCR; each CDR3 protein has one entry. The profile shows 100,000 or so distinct CDR3 sequences, 85% to 95% of them singletons. V shed 4 bases and J 4 bases; nucleotides not matched to a gene: 4. The CDR3 runs to 13 residues. Germline assignment: CDR1 DFQATT and CDR2 SNEGSKA (reference sequence). This TCR was sampled from a human donor in good health. The chain recombines TRBV20-1 with TRBJ2-3; TRBD2 matches 8 bases. What was sequenced was CD8+ T cells from PBMCs. In DNA form, the CDR3 reads TGCAGTGCTACCCTAGCGGGCCCAGATACGCAGTATTTT. It translates to CSATLAGPDTQYF.